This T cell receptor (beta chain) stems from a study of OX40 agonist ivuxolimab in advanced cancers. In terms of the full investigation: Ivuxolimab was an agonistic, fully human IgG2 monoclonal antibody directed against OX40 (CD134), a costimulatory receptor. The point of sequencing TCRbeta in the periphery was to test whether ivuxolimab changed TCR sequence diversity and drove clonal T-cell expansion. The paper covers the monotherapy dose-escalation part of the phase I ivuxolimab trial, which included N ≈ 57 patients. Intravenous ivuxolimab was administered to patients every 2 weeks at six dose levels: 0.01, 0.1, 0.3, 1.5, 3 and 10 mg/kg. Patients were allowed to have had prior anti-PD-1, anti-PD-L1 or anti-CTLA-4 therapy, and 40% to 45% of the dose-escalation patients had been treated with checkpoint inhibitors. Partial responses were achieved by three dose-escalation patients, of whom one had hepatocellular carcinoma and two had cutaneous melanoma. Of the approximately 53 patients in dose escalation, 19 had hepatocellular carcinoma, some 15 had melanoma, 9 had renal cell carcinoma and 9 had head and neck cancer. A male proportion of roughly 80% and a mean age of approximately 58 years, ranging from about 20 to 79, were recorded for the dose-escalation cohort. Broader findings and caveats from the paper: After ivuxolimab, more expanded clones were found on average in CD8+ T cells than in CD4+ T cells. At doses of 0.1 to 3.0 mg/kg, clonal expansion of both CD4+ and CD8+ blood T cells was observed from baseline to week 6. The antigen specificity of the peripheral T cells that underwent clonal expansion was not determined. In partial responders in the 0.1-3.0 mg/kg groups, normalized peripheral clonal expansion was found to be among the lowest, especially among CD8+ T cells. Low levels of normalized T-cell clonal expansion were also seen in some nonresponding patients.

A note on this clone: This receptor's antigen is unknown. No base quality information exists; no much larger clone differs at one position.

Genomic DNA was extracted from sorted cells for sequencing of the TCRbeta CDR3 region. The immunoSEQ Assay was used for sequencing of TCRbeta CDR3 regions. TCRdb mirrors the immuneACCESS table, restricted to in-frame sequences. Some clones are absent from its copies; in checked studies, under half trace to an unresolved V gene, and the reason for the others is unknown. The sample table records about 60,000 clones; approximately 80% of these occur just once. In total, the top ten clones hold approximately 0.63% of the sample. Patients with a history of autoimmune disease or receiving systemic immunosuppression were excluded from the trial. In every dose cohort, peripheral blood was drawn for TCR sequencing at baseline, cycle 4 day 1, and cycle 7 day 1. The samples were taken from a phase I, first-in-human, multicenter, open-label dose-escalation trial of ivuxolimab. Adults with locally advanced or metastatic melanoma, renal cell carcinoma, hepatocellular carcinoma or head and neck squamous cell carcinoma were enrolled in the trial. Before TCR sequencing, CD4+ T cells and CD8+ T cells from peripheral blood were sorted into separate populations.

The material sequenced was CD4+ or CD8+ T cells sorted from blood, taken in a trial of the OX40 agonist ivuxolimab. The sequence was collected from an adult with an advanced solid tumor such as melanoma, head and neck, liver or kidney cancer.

The CDR3 amino acid sequence is: CASSRTLENEQFF. The nucleotide sequence reads TGCGCCAGCAGCCGGACCCTAGAGAATGAGCAGTTCTTC. The rearrangement combines TRBV5-1 with TRBJ2-1; no D gene can be assigned with confidence. Between the V and J ends, shortened by 4 bases and 7 bases respectively, the junction contains 12 bases. The CDR3, from cysteine to phenylalanine, totals 13 residues. The CDR3 DNA has 39 bases and is translated from base 1. Per the germline V gene, SGHRS is the CDR1 and YFSETQ is the CDR2.